These 3 T cell receptor beta chains share one sample of origin, sequenced in a study of shared clonotypes between healthy human individuals. Repertoires were generated with immunoSEQ multiplex PCR, while TCRdb's copy carries only in-frame clones and drops some. This sample has around 600,000 clones, with roughly 95% found just once. In the naive CD8 group, cells lacked CD45RO and were positively selected for CCR7, so terminally differentiated effector memory CD45RA+ cells were left out. The sequenced material came from naive CD8+ T cells sorted from blood. Receptors were obtained from a woman in her 30s in good health.

The J gene is TRBJ2-5, the V gene TRBV5-4; 8 bases match TRBD1. This CDR3 spans 14 amino acids. The J segment lost 4 bases and the V segment lost 4 bases, leaving 6 bases of the junction unmatched. In germline, CDR1 is SGHNT, CDR2 YYREEE (reference sequence). The CDR3 region has the DNA TGTGCCAGCAGCGATCGGACAGGGTTAGAGACCCAGTACTTC. Its translation is CASSDRTGLETQYF.

The chain links TRBV7-8 to TRBJ1-1; TRBD1 might be the D (5 bases). Germline lookup yields CDR1 SGHVS and CDR2 FQNEAQ. The CDR3 has 20 amino acids. The V and J ends lost 2 bases and 1 base respectively, with 26 bases between them. The CDR3 sequence is CASSLSSYRGHLLPNTEAFF. DNA of the CDR3: TGTGCCAGCAGCTTATCGTCGTACCGGGGCCACCTTCTCCCGAACACTGAAGCTTTCTTT.

The table lists this clone with a count of one. The chain carries TRBV2 and TRBJ1-5; 12 bases fit TRBD1. Trimming took 8 bases from V and 5 from J; bases not matched to a gene: 16. Germline V gene lookup returns CDR1 SNHLY and CDR2 FYNNEI. The CDR3 is made up of 18 amino acids. CDR3 DNA sequence: TGTGCCAGCGGACGGGACAGGGGGCTTGGGGGTACGGATCAGCCCCAGCATTTT. It yields the protein CASGRDRGLGGTDQPQHF.